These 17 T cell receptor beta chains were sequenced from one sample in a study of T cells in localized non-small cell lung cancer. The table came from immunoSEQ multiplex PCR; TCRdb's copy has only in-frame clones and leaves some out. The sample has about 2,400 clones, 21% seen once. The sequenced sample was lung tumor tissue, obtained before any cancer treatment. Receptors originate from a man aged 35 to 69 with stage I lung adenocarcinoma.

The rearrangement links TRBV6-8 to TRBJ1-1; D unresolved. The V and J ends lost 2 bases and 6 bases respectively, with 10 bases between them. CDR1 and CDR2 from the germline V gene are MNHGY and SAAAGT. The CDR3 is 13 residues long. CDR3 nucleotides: TGTGCCAGCAGTTACAACCCAGAGGCTGAAGCTTTCTTT. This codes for CASSYNPEAEAFF.

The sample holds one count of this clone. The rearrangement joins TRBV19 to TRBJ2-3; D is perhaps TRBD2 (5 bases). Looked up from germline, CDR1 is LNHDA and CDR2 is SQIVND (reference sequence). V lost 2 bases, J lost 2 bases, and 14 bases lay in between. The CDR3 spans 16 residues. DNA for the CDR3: TGTGCCAGTAGTATAAACCCCGGAGGAGTCACAGATACGCAGTATTTT. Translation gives CASSINPGGVTDTQYF.

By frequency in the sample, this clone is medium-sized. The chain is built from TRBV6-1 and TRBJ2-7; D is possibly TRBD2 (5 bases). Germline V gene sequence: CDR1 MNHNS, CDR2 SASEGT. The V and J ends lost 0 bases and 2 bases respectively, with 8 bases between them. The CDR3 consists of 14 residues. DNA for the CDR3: TGTGCCAGCAGTGAAGCCGGGGTCGCCTACGAGCAGTACTTC. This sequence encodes CASSEAGVAYEQYF.

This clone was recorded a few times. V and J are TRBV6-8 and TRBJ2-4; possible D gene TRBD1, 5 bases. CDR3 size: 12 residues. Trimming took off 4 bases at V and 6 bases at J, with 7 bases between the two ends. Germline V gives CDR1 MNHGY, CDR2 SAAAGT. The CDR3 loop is CASSSDRNIQYF. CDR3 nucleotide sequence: TGTGCCAGCAGTTCCGACAGAAACATTCAGTACTTC.

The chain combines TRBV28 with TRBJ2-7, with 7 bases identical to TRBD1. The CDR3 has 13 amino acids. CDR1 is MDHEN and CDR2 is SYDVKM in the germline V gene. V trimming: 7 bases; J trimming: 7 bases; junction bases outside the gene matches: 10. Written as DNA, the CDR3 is TGTGCCAGCACCTATTGGGGGACAGAAGAGCAGTACTTC. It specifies CASTYWGTEEQYF.

The CDR3 sequence: CASSHKGQVSSGANVLTF. Written as DNA, the CDR3 is TGTGCCAGCTCCCACAAGGGACAGGTTAGCTCTGGGGCCAACGTCCTGACTTTC. V and J are TRBV18 and TRBJ2-6, with 8 nucleotides matching TRBD1. Germline values: CDR1 KGHSH, CDR2 LQKENI. The CDR3 totals 18 residues. The trim removed 6 bases at V and 0 bases at J, leaving 10 bases unmatched.

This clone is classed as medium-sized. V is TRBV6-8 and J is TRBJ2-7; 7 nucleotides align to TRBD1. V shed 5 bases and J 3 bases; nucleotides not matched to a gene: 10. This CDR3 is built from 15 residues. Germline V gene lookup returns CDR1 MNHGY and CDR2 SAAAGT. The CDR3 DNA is TGTGCCAGCAGTGGGACCGGGACAGCTCGCTACGAGCAGTACTTC. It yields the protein CASSGTGTARYEQYF.

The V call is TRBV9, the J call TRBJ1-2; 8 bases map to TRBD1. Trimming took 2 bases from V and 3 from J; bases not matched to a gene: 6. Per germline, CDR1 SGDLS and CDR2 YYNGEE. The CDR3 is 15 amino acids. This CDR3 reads CASSVGQGIDYGYTF. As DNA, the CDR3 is TGTGCCAGCAGCGTCGGACAGGGTATTGACTATGGCTACACCTTC.

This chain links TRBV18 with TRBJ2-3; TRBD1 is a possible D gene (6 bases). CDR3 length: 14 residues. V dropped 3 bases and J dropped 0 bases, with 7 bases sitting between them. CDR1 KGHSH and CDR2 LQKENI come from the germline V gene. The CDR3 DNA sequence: TGTGCCAGCTCACCGGGACAAAGCACAGATACGCAGTATTTT. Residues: CASSPGQSTDTQYF.

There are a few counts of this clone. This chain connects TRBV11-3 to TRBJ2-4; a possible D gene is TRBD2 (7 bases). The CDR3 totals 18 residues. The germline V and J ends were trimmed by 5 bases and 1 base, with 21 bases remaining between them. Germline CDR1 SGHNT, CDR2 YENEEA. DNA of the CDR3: TGTGCCAGCAGCCCATTGGCCGGGGGGCGAGGGGCCAAAAACATTCAGTACTTC. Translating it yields CASSPLAGGRGAKNIQYF.

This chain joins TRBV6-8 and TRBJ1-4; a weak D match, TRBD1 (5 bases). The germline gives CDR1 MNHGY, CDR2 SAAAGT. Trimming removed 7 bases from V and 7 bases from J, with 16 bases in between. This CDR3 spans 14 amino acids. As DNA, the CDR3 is TGTGCCAGCACCCCGGGGCCAGAAGCTGAAAAACTGTTTTTT. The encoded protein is CASTPGPEAEKLFF.

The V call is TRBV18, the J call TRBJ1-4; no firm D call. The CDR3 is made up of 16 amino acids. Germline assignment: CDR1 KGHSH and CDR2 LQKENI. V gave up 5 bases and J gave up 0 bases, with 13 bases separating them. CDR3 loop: CASSATHSATNEKLFF. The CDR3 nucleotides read TGTGCCAGCTCAGCAACCCACTCAGCAACTAATGAAAAACTGTTTTTT.

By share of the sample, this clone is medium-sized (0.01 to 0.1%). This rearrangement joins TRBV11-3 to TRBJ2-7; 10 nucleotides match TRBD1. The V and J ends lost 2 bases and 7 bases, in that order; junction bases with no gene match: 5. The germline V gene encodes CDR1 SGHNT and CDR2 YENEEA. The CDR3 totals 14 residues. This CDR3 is CASSLSGQGPEQYF. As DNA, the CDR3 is TGTGCCAGCAGCTTATCGGGACAGGGGCCTGAGCAGTACTTC. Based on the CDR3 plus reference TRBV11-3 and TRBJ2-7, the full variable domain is EAGVVQSPRYKIIEKKQPVAFWCNPISGHNTLYWYLQNLGQGPELLIRYENEEAVDDSQLPKDRFSAERLKGVDSTLKIQPAELGDSAVYLCASSLSGQGPEQYFGPGTRLTVT.

CDR3 region: CASSRVVQETQYF. The CDR3 coding sequence is TGCGCCAGCAGCCGGGTGGTCCAAGAGACCCAGTACTTC. V usage is TRBV4-1 and J usage is TRBJ2-5; D not resolved. The V end was cut by 4 bases, the J end by 1 base, with 7 bases between. Germline values: CDR1 MGHRA, CDR2 YSYEKL. The CDR3 has 13 residues.

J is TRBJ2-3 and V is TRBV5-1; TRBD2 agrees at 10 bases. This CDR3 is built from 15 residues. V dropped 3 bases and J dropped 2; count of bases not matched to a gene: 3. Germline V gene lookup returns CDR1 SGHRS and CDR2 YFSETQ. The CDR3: CASSSGLAVTDTQYF. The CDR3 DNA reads TGCGCCAGCAGCTCAGGACTAGCGGTCACAGATACGCAGTATTTT.

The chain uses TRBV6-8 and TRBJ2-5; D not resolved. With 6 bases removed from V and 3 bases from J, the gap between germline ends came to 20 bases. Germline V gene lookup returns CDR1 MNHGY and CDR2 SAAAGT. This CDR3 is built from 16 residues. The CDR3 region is CASSKSGYPSKETQYF. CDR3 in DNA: TGTGCCAGCAGCAAGTCGGGTTATCCCTCTAAAGAGACCCAGTACTTC.

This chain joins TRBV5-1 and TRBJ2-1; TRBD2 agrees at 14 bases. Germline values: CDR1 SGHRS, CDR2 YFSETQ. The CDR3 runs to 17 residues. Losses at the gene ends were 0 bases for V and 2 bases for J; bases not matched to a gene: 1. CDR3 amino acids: CASSLGLAGGAYNEQFF. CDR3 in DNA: TGCGCCAGCAGCTTGGGACTAGCGGGAGGGGCCTACAATGAGCAGTTCTTC.